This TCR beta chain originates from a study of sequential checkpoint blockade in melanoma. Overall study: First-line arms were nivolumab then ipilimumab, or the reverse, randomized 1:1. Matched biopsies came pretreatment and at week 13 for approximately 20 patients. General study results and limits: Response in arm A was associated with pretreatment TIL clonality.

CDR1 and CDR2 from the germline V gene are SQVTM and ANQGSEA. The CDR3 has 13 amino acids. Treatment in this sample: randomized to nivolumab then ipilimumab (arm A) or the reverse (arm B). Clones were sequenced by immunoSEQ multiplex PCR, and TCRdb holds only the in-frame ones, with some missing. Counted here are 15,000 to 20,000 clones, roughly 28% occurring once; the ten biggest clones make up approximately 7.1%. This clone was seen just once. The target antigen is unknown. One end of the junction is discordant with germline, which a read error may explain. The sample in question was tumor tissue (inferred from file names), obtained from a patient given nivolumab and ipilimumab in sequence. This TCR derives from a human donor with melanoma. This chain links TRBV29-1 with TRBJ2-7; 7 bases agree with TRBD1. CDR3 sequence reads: CSAEDRETYEQYF. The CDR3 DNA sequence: TGCAGCGCTGAAGACAGGGAGACTTACGAGCAGTACTTC.